The source of this T cell receptor (beta chain) is a study of T cells in Graves' hyperthyroidism and ophthalmopathy. Study-level points and caveats: A 13 V-J model separated ophthalmopathy from stable hyperthyroidism.

Regions amplified from RNA transcripts were the TCR beta CDR3 regions. Researchers ran a first-round RT-PCR on the TCR CDR3 using the HTBI primer set. Each CDR3 protein gets one entry after TCRdb re-called the multiplex PCR reads with MiXCR. Seen here are 300,000 to 450,000 distinct CDR3 sequences, about 14% observed once, and the top ten hold around 20%. This clonotype was detected ten times or more. Its antigen is currently unknown. At least 3 on the Clinical Activity Score was recorded for ophthalmopathy patients, who also had NOSPECS grade at least 4 and duration under 3 months. Diagnoses used clinical symptoms, serum thyroxine and TRAb, thyroid ultrasound and orbital computed tomography. CDR1 and CDR2 from the germline V gene are DFQATT and SNEGSKA (reference sequence). The CDR3 sequence is 15 residues long. Trimming removed 5 bases from V and 0 bases from J, with 17 bases in between.

The sample taken for sequencing was blood. The sequence was obtained from a woman younger than 45 with Graves' ophthalmopathy. J is TRBJ2-7 and V is TRBV20-1; D ambiguous. In nucleotides, the CDR3 is TGCAGTGCTCCAAACCGGGTCTCTAGCTCCTACGAGCAGTACTTC. Encoded protein: CSAPNRVSSSYEQYF.